The source of this T cell receptor (beta chain) is a study of shared clonotypes between healthy human individuals. From CD4+ cells came CD45RA+ naive and CD45RA-negative memory subsets. At the deep level, the assay was run. Profiling relied on immunoSEQ multiplex PCR, and the TCRdb table lists in-frame clones only, not all of them. The table records some 1,400,000 clones, around 97% of them present only once. Study-wide points: With several donors compared, roughly 5% of naive CD4 clonotypes were shared. Larger richness was generally estimated for naive than memory subsets.

V lost 6 bases to trimming and J lost 3 bases; unmatched junction nucleotides: 15. The CDR3 runs to 17 residues. Germline CDR1 MDHEN, CDR2 SYDVKM. Regarding this clone: The antigen is undetermined.

This receptor was identified in a man between 25 and 39 years old in good health. The material sequenced was naive CD4+ T cells sorted from blood. Specified subset: CD45RA+ positively selected. The chain couples TRBV28 to TRBJ1-1, with 8 bases aligning to TRBD1. This chain's CDR3 is CASSGVQGGFRDTEAFF. The CDR3 region has the DNA TGTGCCAGCAGCGGAGTACAGGGGGGGTTTAGGGACACTGAAGCTTTCTTT. Filled out from reference TRBV28 and TRBJ1-1, the complete variable domain reads DVKVTQSSRYLVKRTGEKVFLECVQDMDHENMFWYRQDPGLGLRLIYFSYDVKMKEKGDIPEGYSVSREKKERFSLILESASTNQTSMYLCASSGVQGGFRDTEAFFGQGTRLTVV.